Presented here are 32 T cell receptor beta chains from one specimen sequenced in a study of T cells in Graves' hyperthyroidism and ophthalmopathy. TCR beta CDR3 regions were amplified from RNA transcripts. With the HTBI primer set, the TCR CDR3 went through a first round of RT-PCR. One entry per CDR3 protein, called by TCRdb with MiXCR from the multiplex PCR reads. The sample includes fewer than 900,000 distinct CDR3 sequences, roughly 20% seen only once; the top ten take roughly a sixth. The sequenced sample consisted of blood. The receptor source for this set is a woman in her forties or fifties with Graves' hyperthyroidism that later progressed to Graves' ophthalmopathy.

Many counts were recorded for this clonotype. The J gene is TRBJ2-3, the V gene TRBV2; D tentatively reads TRBD1 or TRBD2 (5 bases each). V was clipped by 9 bases and J by 1 base, with 14 bases between them. This CDR3 is built from 14 residues. Germline V gene sequence: CDR1 SNHLY, CDR2 FYNNEI. The CDR3 loop is CARAGADGTDTQYF. The DNA of the CDR3 is TGTGCCAGGGCCGGGGCAGACGGCACAGATACGCAGTATTTT.

V gene TRBV5-1 combines with J gene TRBJ2-2; D is undetermined. The CDR3 sequence is 14 residues long. Germline assignment: CDR1 SGHRS and CDR2 YFSETQ. V was pared by 3 bases and J by 4 bases, with 10 bases between. The CDR3 DNA is TGCGCCAGCAGCTCCAGGACGACCACCGGGGAGCTGTTTTTT. It yields the protein CASSSRTTTGELFF.

This clonotype was seen ten or more times. This chain joins TRBV3-1 and TRBJ1-2; D might be TRBD1 (5 bases). Germline values: CDR1 LGHDT, CDR2 YNNKEL (reference sequence). Trimming stripped 1 base from V and 4 bases from J, with 10 bases between. The CDR3 runs 14 residues. CDR3 nucleotide sequence: TGTGCCAGCAGCCAAGCGGGGGGATCCTATGGCTACACCTTC. Protein sequence: CASSQAGGSYGYTF. The variable domain in full, completed from reference TRBV3-1 and TRBJ1-2, reads DTAVSQTPKYLVTQMGNDKSIKCEQNLGHDTMYWYKQDSKKFLKIMFSYNNKELIINETVPNRFSPKSPDKAHLNLHINSLELGDSAVYFCASSQAGGSYGYTFGSGTRLTVV.

In this sample, this clonotype turned up a few times. The J gene is TRBJ1-2, the V gene TRBV6-2 or TRBV6-3; tentatively, D is TRBD1 (5 bases). V dropped 5 bases and J dropped 6 bases, with 13 bases sitting between them. The CDR3 is 13 amino acids. Germline-derived CDR1 and CDR2 are MNHEY and SVGEGT. The CDR3 is CASSSSWGDGYTF. CDR3 DNA sequence: TGTGCCAGCAGTAGCTCCTGGGGGGATGGCTACACCTTC.

This clonotype occurred a few times. The rearrangement joins TRBV19 to TRBJ2-6; 7 bases line up with TRBD1. This CDR3 comprises 18 residues. Germline V gene data show CDR1 as LNHDA and CDR2 as SQIVND (reference sequence). The junction had 14 bases not matched to a gene; V was cut back by 7 bases and J by 2 bases. In nucleotides, the CDR3 is TGTGCCAGTATAGGTAGGGGACAGCTACTGCCTGGGGCCAACGTCCTGACTTTC. This encodes CASIGRGQLLPGANVLTF.

The chain has TRBV2 and TRBJ1-5, with a weak D call TRBD1 (5 bases). Between the trimmed V and J ends, which lost 6 bases and 6 bases, there was a span of 12 bases. Germline lookup yields CDR1 SNHLY and CDR2 FYNNEI. This CDR3 contains 13 residues. CDR3 sequence reads: CASRAGGGQPQHF. CDR3 coding DNA: TGTGCCAGCAGAGCGGGGGGAGGTCAGCCCCAGCATTTT.

This chain links TRBV3-1 with TRBJ1-2, with D uncertain. V lost 0 bases to trimming and J lost 7 bases, with 18 bases between them. This CDR3 has 16 residues. Germline V gene data show CDR1 as LGHDT and CDR2 as YNNKEL (reference sequence). The CDR3 here is CASSQEVGGGPAGYTF. CDR3 coding DNA: TGTGCCAGCAGCCAAGAAGTTGGTGGAGGGCCTGCTGGCTACACCTTC.

This clonotype was seen ten or more times. The chain employs TRBV15 and TRBJ2-7; 11 bases line up with TRBD2. V was pared by 8 bases and J by 1 base, with 10 bases of the junction left unmatched. Germline V gene lookup returns CDR1 LNHNV and CDR2 YYDKDF (reference sequence). This CDR3 region has 16 residues. The CDR3 region is CATQKKTSGASYEQYF. In DNA form, the CDR3 reads TGTGCCACCCAAAAAAAGACTAGCGGGGCTTCCTACGAGCAGTACTTC.

This clonotype occurred a few times. The gene calls are TRBV13 and TRBJ1-6; 9 nucleotides agree with TRBD1. V gave up 10 bases and J gave up 7 bases; unmatched junction bases: 8. This CDR3 comprises 14 residues. Germline CDR1 and CDR2: PRHDT and FYEKMQ (reference sequence). The CDR3 sequence is CANKDRGWNSPLHF. The CDR3 DNA is TGTGCCAACAAGGACAGGGGTTGGAATTCACCCCTCCACTTT.

This clonotype was observed a few times. The chain recombines TRBV12-3 or TRBV12-4 with TRBJ1-5; TRBD1 matches 7 bases. V shed 2 bases and J 6 bases; nucleotides not matched to a gene: 4. The CDR3 is 14 amino acids. In DNA form, the CDR3 reads TGTGCCAGCAGTTTACGACAGGGCACTCAGCCCCAGCATTTT. It is translated as CASSLRQGTQPQHF.

The rearrangement links TRBV7-9 to TRBJ1-2; D is ambiguous. The V and J ends lost 3 bases and 6 bases respectively, with 14 bases between them. The germline V gene encodes CDR1 SEHNR and CDR2 FQNEAQ (reference sequence). This CDR3 is built from 14 residues. The CDR3 loop is CASSFTLDIDGYTF. The CDR3 DNA reads TGTGCCAGCAGCTTCACCCTGGATATAGATGGCTACACCTTC.

The chain couples TRBV2 to TRBJ2-1, with D unresolved. Trimming left V 5 bases short and J 3 bases short, with 11 bases between. This CDR3 is 14 amino acids long. Looked up from germline, CDR1 is SNHLY and CDR2 is FYNNEI. DNA of the CDR3: TGTGCCAGCAGTCGGCGGCAGCTCTACAATGAGCAGTTCTTC. Residues: CASSRRQLYNEQFF.

The rearrangement joins TRBV15 to TRBJ2-7; D is uncertain. Germline CDR1 reads LNHNV; CDR2 reads YYDKDF (reference sequence). The CDR3 is 16 amino acids. Trimming shortened V by 1 base and J by 2 bases, and 15 bases separated the two germline ends. The CDR3 spells CATSRGVRLGTYEQYF. Written as DNA, the CDR3 is TGTGCCACCAGCAGAGGTGTTCGGTTGGGAACCTACGAGCAGTACTTC.

There are a few counts of this clonotype. The V call is TRBV19, the J call TRBJ1-5; 8 bases fit TRBD1. The CDR3 sequence is 15 residues long. Germline V gives CDR1 LNHDA, CDR2 SQIVND (reference sequence). The J segment lost 5 bases and the V segment lost 7 bases, leaving 10 bases of the junction unmatched. The CDR3 loop is CASIGGQGAHQPQHF. DNA of the CDR3: TGTGCCAGTATTGGGGGGCAGGGGGCTCATCAGCCCCAGCATTTT.

This clonotype was picked up a small number of times. The chain couples TRBV6-1 to TRBJ1-5; no clear D. V was clipped by 7 bases and J by 4 bases, with 11 bases between them. The CDR3 spans 13 residues. Germline lookup yields CDR1 MNHNS and CDR2 SASEGT. The CDR3 sequence is CASNYPPNQPQHF. The DNA of the CDR3 is TGTGCCAGCAATTACCCGCCTAATCAGCCCCAGCATTTT.

This clonotype was detected many times. This chain uses TRBV3-1 with TRBJ2-1, with 7 bases matching TRBD1. The germline V gene encodes CDR1 LGHDT and CDR2 YNNKEL (reference sequence). The CDR3 is 16 residues long. J gave up 7 bases and V 0 bases, and 9 bases lay outside the gene matches. The DNA for the CDR3 is TGTGCCAGCAGCCAAGAATTCGCGTCAGGGGGTAATGAGCAGTTCTTC. Its protein is CASSQEFASGGNEQFF.

The V gene is TRBV19, the J gene TRBJ1-1; possible D gene TRBD1, 5 bases. The CDR3 covers 14 residues. Trimming cost V 1 base and J 1 base, with 7 bases left between them. The germline V gene has CDR1 LNHDA and CDR2 SQIVND (reference sequence). The CDR3 spells CASSIAGGNTEAFF. The CDR3 coding sequence is TGTGCCAGTAGTATAGCCGGGGGGAACACTGAAGCTTTCTTT.

This clonotype occurred many times. V gene TRBV27 combines with J gene TRBJ1-2; 7 bases fit TRBD1. V lost 7 bases to trimming and J lost 5 bases; unmatched junction nucleotides: 13. CDR1 and CDR2 (germline): MNHEY, SMNVEV (reference sequence). The CDR3 loop spans 15 amino acids. The CDR3: CASKGQRELTYGYTF. DNA of the CDR3: TGTGCCAGCAAGGGACAGAGGGAGCTTACGTATGGCTACACCTTC.

The chain joins TRBV4-1 to TRBJ2-3; TRBD2 matches at 7 bases. The CDR3 sequence is 16 residues long. The V gene's germline CDR1 is MGHRA and CDR2 YSYEKL. Trimming at V came to 5 bases and at J to 2 bases, leaving 10 bases not matched to a gene. In DNA, the CDR3 is TGCGCCAGCAGCTTAGGTAGCGGGTTACCCACAGATACGCAGTATTTT. Its translation: CASSLGSGLPTDTQYF.

A note on this clonotype: A much bigger clone sits one base away, suggesting this may be a read error. Likely a read error: the CDR3 ends without its conserved phenylalanine or tryptophan. This rearrangement joins TRBV7-9 to TRBJ1-2; D not certain. Trimming removed 4 bases at V and 0 bases at J, with 9 bases between. CDR3 length equals 14 residues. From germline, CDR1 is SEHNR and CDR2 FQNEAQ (reference sequence). CDR3 sequence (DNA): TGTGCCAGCAGCTGGGTCGGAGCTAACTATGGCTACACCCTC. This translates into CASSWVGANYGYTL.

The sample holds many counts of this clonotype. This chain joins TRBV20-1 and TRBJ2-7, with unresolved D. Looked up from germline, CDR1 is DFQATT and CDR2 is SNEGSKA (reference sequence). The CDR3 loop spans 14 amino acids. The germline V and J ends were trimmed by 3 bases and 4 bases, with 16 bases remaining between them. The DNA for the CDR3 is TGCAGTGCTAGTTCGGGTTTGGGGTTTTACGAGCAGTACTTC. Its protein is CSASSGLGFYEQYF.

The CDR3 bases are TGTGCCAGCAGTGAATCCAGGGCCAACACCATATATTTT. As protein: CASSESRANTIYF. The chain uses TRBV2 and TRBJ1-3, with TRBD1 as a possible D gene (5 bases). The CDR3 runs 13 residues. The V end was cut by 2 bases, the J end by 7 bases, with 9 bases between. CDR1 is SNHLY, CDR2 FYNNEI, per germline. Supplemented by reference TRBV2 and TRBJ1-3, the full variable domain reads EPEVTQTPSHQVTQMGQEVILRCVPISNHLYFYWYRQILGQKVEFLVSFYNNEISEKSEIFDDQFSVERPDGSNFTLKIRSTKLEDSAMYFCASSESRANTIYFGEGSWLTVV.

This clonotype was detected many times. This chain links TRBV30 with TRBJ2-3; TRBD1 or TRBD2 may be the D gene (6 bases each). CDR1 and CDR2 from the germline V gene are GTSNPN and SVGIG (reference sequence). Trimming removed 4 bases from V and 2 bases from J, with 16 bases in between. The CDR3 has 15 amino acids. The CDR3 bases are TGTGCCTGGACTAAAGGGGGGTCACACACAGATACGCAGTATTTT. Residues: CAWTKGGSHTDTQYF. Combining the CDR3 with reference TRBV30 and TRBJ2-3 gives the whole variable domain SQTIHQWPATLVQPVGSPLSLECTVEGTSNPNLYWYRQAAGRGLQLLFYSVGIGQISSEVPQNLSASRPQDRQFILSSKKLLLSDSGFYLCAWTKGGSHTDTQYFGPGTRLTVL.

There are a few counts of this clonotype. This chain joins TRBV10-3 and TRBJ2-7; D call uncertain. The V end was cut by 6 bases, the J end by 1 base, with 16 bases between. CDR1 and CDR2 from the germline V gene are ENHRY and SYGVKD. CDR3 length: 15 amino acids. The CDR3 loop reads CAISPPGVGSYEQYF. Written as DNA, the CDR3 is TGTGCCATCAGCCCCCCTGGGGTCGGATCCTACGAGCAGTACTTC.

V usage is TRBV5-8 and J usage is TRBJ2-2, with 7 nucleotides matching TRBD1. The CDR3 runs 15 residues. Germline-derived CDR1 and CDR2 are SGHTS and YDEGEE. Losses at the gene ends were 3 bases for V and 4 bases for J; bases not matched to a gene: 6. CDR3 loop: CASSSSRTGTGELFF. Here the CDR3 DNA reads TGTGCCAGCAGCTCAAGCAGGACAGGCACCGGGGAGCTGTTTTTT.

This clonotype has a count of ten or more. This sequence joins TRBV7-8 and TRBJ1-1, with D maybe TRBD1 (6 bases). The germline CDR1 and CDR2 sequences are SGHVS and FQNEAQ. The germline V and J ends were trimmed by 1 base and 7 bases, with 13 bases remaining between them. The CDR3 has 14 residues. DNA for the CDR3: TGTGCCAGCAGCTTAGTACAGAGGGGGGATGAAGCTTTCTTT. Its protein product is CASSLVQRGDEAFF.

The rearrangement uses TRBV6-1 and TRBJ2-7, with D perhaps TRBD1 (6 bases). Deletions cut 1 base from V and 3 bases from J, with 7 bases between. Germline values: CDR1 MNHNS, CDR2 SASEGT. The CDR3 spans 13 residues. CDR3 in amino acids: CASSEVGGYEQYF. DNA of the CDR3: TGTGCCAGCAGTGAAGTAGGGGGCTACGAGCAGTACTTC.

This clonotype appeared many times. The gene calls are TRBV4-1 and TRBJ1-1; no firm D call. Trimming left V 3 bases short and J 7 bases short, with 12 bases between. The CDR3 is 13 amino acids. Germline V gene lookup returns CDR1 MGHRA and CDR2 YSYEKL. The CDR3 DNA reads as TGCGCCAGCAGCCACGACAACGACCGTGAAGCTTTCTTT. The encoded protein is CASSHDNDREAFF.

This clonotype was counted at least ten times. The chain joins TRBV20-1 to TRBJ2-5, with TRBD2 matching 8 bases. In germline, CDR1 is DFQATT, CDR2 SNEGSKA (reference sequence). J lost 5 bases, V lost 3 bases, and 11 bases had no gene match. This CDR3 is built from 15 residues. The CDR3 is CSASPARGGRETQYF. CDR3 DNA sequence: TGCAGTGCTAGCCCTGCCCGGGGGGGCCGGGAGACCCAGTACTTC.

The genes are TRBV6-5 and TRBJ1-1; D is ambiguous. V lost 4 bases, J lost 4 bases, and 10 bases lay in between. The CDR3 has 13 amino acids. The germline V gene has CDR1 MNHEY and CDR2 SVGAGI. The CDR3 sequence is CASSSGRPTEAFF. CDR3 nucleotide sequence: TGTGCCAGCAGTTCCGGCAGGCCCACTGAAGCTTTCTTT.

This chain joins TRBV3-1 and TRBJ2-1; TRBD2 matches 11 bases. Germline V gene sequence: CDR1 LGHDT, CDR2 YNNKEL (reference sequence). Trimming removed 4 bases from V and 9 bases from J; junction bases left unmatched: 5. The CDR3 consists of 14 residues. DNA for the CDR3: TGTGCCAGCAGCCTACTAGCGGGGGAGGTTGAGCAGTTCTTC. Translation gives CASSLLAGEVEQFF.

This clonotype was seen many times. The rearrangement links TRBV19 to TRBJ1-1; tentatively, D is TRBD1 (6 bases). The germline V gene has CDR1 LNHDA and CDR2 SQIVND (reference sequence). The CDR3 covers 13 residues. V lost 2 bases, J lost 4 bases, and 8 bases lay in between. The CDR3 bases are TGTGCCAGTAGTATAACAGGGTTCACTGAAGCTTTCTTT. Translation gives CASSITGFTEAFF. The complete variable domain, with remaining parts taken from reference TRBV19 and TRBJ1-1, reads DGGITQSPKYLFRKEGQNVTLSCEQNLNHDAMYWYRQDPGQGLRLIYYSQIVNDFQKGDIAEGYSVSREKKESFPLTVTSAQKNPTAFYLCASSITGFTEAFFGQGTRLTVV.